The clone carrying this T cell receptor beta chain was seen repeatedly, ten times or more. RNA transcripts yielded amplified TCR beta CDR3 regions. TCR CDR3 regions were first amplified by RT-PCR with HTBI primers. TCRdb re-called the multiplex PCR reads with MiXCR, one entry per CDR3 protein. The table lists approximately 530,000 distinct CDR3 sequences, 16% of them singletons. After removal of 0 bases from V and 0 bases from J, the junction contained 2 bases not matched to a gene. The CDR3 is made up of 15 amino acids. Germline assignment: CDR1 SGDLS and CDR2 YYNGEE. This specimen comes from a study of T cells in Graves' hyperthyroidism and ophthalmopathy.

The genes are TRBV9 and TRBJ2-7; 8 positions match TRBD1. Material for sequencing was blood. This receptor was obtained from a woman younger than 30 with Graves' hyperthyroidism. The CDR3 region has the DNA TGTGCCAGCAGCGTAGGACAGGGGATCTCCTACGAGCAGTACTTC. This encodes CASSVGQGISYEQYF.